The 17 T cell receptor beta chains in this list originate from one sample, sequenced in a study of shared clonotypes between healthy human individuals. Sequenced by immunoSEQ multiplex PCR; TCRdb stores in-frame clones only, minus some. Here the sample spans some 350,000 clones, around two thirds being singletons. The sample was memory CD4+ T cells sorted from blood. Regarding subset: CD45RA-negative fraction. The receptors derive from a man under 40 in good health.

The chain is built from TRBV19 and TRBJ2-2; unclear D gene. There are 17 residues in the CDR3. CDR1 and CDR2 (germline): LNHDA, SQIVND (reference sequence). V was shortened by 7 bases and J by 5 bases, with 23 bases between the two germline ends. The CDR3 sequence: CASNPVGNQKFTGELFF. Written as DNA, the CDR3 is TGTGCCAGTAATCCCGTAGGGAATCAGAAGTTTACCGGGGAGCTGTTTTTT.

This clone was observed a single time. The V and J genes are TRBV5-1 and TRBJ1-3; D call uncertain. V was shortened by 0 bases and J by 0 bases, with 7 bases between the two germline ends. This CDR3 region has 15 residues. Germline CDR1 SGHRS, CDR2 YFSETQ. The CDR3 protein is CASSLDGNSGNTIYF. For the CDR3, the DNA is TGCGCCAGCAGCTTGGACGGTAACTCTGGAAACACCATATATTTT.

The rearrangement joins TRBV5-4 to TRBJ1-6; 10 bases line up with TRBD1. The germline CDR1 and CDR2 sequences are SGHNT and YYREEE (reference sequence). V trimming: 4 bases; J trimming: 7 bases; junction bases outside the gene matches: 5. CDR3 size: 15 residues. The CDR3: CASSNPTGGNSPLHF. The CDR3 DNA sequence: TGTGCCAGCAGCAACCCGACAGGGGGCAATTCACCCCTCCACTTT.

The V gene is TRBV28, the J gene TRBJ2-2; D gene ambiguous. Germline assignment: CDR1 MDHEN and CDR2 SYDVKM. Trimming took off 8 bases at V and 6 bases at J, with 7 bases between the two ends. The CDR3 sequence is 11 residues long. CDR3 protein: CASGPAGELFF. The CDR3 coding sequence is TGTGCCAGCGGACCGGCCGGGGAGCTGTTTTTT.

CDR3 DNA sequence: TGTGCCAGCAGTACCTCCTCTGGGGCCAACGTCCTGACTTTC. This encodes CASSTSSGANVLTF. This chain joins TRBV2 and TRBJ2-6, with D hard to call. With 5 bases removed from V and 0 bases from J, the gap between germline ends came to 5 bases. Germline loops: CDR1 SNHLY, CDR2 FYNNEI. This CDR3 spans 14 amino acids.

The V call is TRBV9, the J call TRBJ2-5, with a possible D match to TRBD1 (5 bases). The V gene's germline CDR1 is SGDLS and CDR2 YYNGEE. The CDR3 extends over 15 amino acids. Trimming cost V 3 bases and J 0 bases, with 12 bases left between them. CDR3 amino acids: CASSGRTHNQETQYF. The DNA of the CDR3 is TGTGCCAGCAGCGGCCGGACACACAACCAAGAGACCCAGTACTTC.

As regards this clone: Its ends do not fully match the called genes, so a read error is possible. V usage is TRBV5-4 and J usage is TRBJ2-3; no firm D call. The CDR3 has 13 residues. The germline CDR1 and CDR2 sequences are SGHNT and YYREEE (reference sequence). This CDR3 is CASRLHSTDTQYF. The CDR3 DNA reads as TGTGCCAGCAGACTTCACAGCACCGATACGCAGTATTTT.

The genes are TRBV30 and TRBJ1-1; TRBD1 matches at 11 bases. The CDR3 has 13 amino acids. Germline-derived CDR1 and CDR2 are GTSNPN and SVGIG (reference sequence). V dropped 2 bases and J dropped 11; count of bases not matched to a gene: 7. CDR3 nucleotides: TGTGCCTGGAGTCTCAAGGGACAGGGGGGGGCTTTCTTT. Translation gives CAWSLKGQGGAFF.

The gene calls are TRBV11-2 and TRBJ1-1; no reliable D call. Trimming took 2 bases from V and 0 from J, leaving 10 bases between them. CDR1 SGHAT and CDR2 FQNNGV come from the germline V gene. This CDR3 has 15 amino acids. The CDR3 nucleotides read TGTGCCAGCAGCTTACTGCGGAGGTTGAACACTGAAGCTTTCTTT. This sequence encodes CASSLLRRLNTEAFF.

This clone has just a few counts. The chain recombines TRBV5-1 with TRBJ2-3; 8 bases agree with TRBD2. The length of the CDR3 is 16 residues. Germline V gene data show CDR1 as SGHRS and CDR2 as YFSETQ. Germline trimming cut 0 bases from V and 6 bases from J; bases unmatched to any gene: 9. The CDR3 coding sequence is TGCGCCAGCAGCTTGGCCCTGGCGGGAGGTGCCGATACGCAGTATTTT. This translates into CASSLALAGGADTQYF.

This clone occurred a few times. The chain links TRBV4-1 to TRBJ2-3; 7 positions agree with TRBD1. CDR1 and CDR2 from the germline V gene are MGHRA and YSYEKL. CDR3 length equals 17 residues. V gave up 0 bases and J gave up 2 bases; unmatched junction bases: 8. Written as DNA, the CDR3 is TGCGCCAGCAGCCAAGAAGTCCAGGGGGTTCTCACAGATACGCAGTATTTT. It codes for CASSQEVQGVLTDTQYF.

This clone was recorded a few times. V and J are TRBV2 and TRBJ2-3; TRBD2 matches 9 bases. This CDR3 is built from 13 residues. The V segment lost 5 bases and the J segment 3 bases; nucleotides outside the gene matches: 0. Germline V gene lookup returns CDR1 SNHLY and CDR2 FYNNEI. CDR3 nucleotide sequence: TGTGCCAGCAGTAGCGGGAGGACAGATACGCAGTATTTT. As protein: CASSSGRTDTQYF.

This rearrangement joins TRBV30 to TRBJ2-7, with no clear D. V lost 1 base and J 6 bases, leaving 10 bases between the germline ends. From germline, CDR1 is GTSNPN and CDR2 SVGIG (reference sequence). The CDR3 is 12 residues long. The CDR3 sequence: CAWSGWNLEQYF. In nucleotides, the CDR3 is TGTGCCTGGAGTGGTTGGAACCTCGAGCAGTACTTC.

This clone appeared once. This chain uses TRBV10-3 with TRBJ2-1; 7 bases line up with TRBD2. Germline-derived CDR1 and CDR2 are ENHRY and SYGVKD. V shed 5 bases and J 12 bases; nucleotides not matched to a gene: 13. The CDR3 runs 14 residues. The CDR3 bases are TGTGCCATCAGTCGGGAGGCCACCAATTTTGCGCAGTTCTTC. Translated: CAISREATNFAQFF.

This chain uses TRBV5-1 with TRBJ2-7; no reliable D call. CDR3 size: 14 residues. In germline, CDR1 is SGHRS, CDR2 YFSETQ. Trimming shortened V by 4 bases and J by 5 bases, and 16 bases separated the two germline ends. As DNA, the CDR3 is TGCGCCAGCAGCCCCAGAGGAGTGGTCCACGAGCAGTACTTC. The encoded protein is CASSPRGVVHEQYF.

The chain is built from TRBV7-9 and TRBJ2-3; 10 nucleotides line up with TRBD2. J was trimmed by 5 bases and V by 2 bases; bases with no gene match: 4. The CDR3 spans 15 residues. Germline CDR1 SEHNR, CDR2 FQNEAQ (reference sequence). The CDR3 loop reads CASSLLAGELDTQYF. The DNA of the CDR3 is TGTGCCAGCAGCTTACTAGCGGGAGAATTAGATACGCAGTATTTT. The variable domain in full, completed from reference TRBV7-9 and TRBJ2-3, reads DTGVSQNPRHKITKRGQNVTFRCDPISEHNRLYWYRQTLGQGPEFLTYFQNEAQLEKSRLLSDRFSAERPKGSFSTLEIQRTEQGDSAMYLCASSLLAGELDTQYFGPGTRLTVL.

Only a few counts were recorded for this clone. This chain joins TRBV7-8 and TRBJ2-7; the match to TRBD2 covers 8 bases. The CDR3 contains 15 residues. Per germline, CDR1 SGHVS and CDR2 FQNEAQ. Trimming at V came to 5 bases and at J to 3 bases, leaving 9 bases not matched to a gene. The CDR3 region is CASSHGAGGSYEQYF. CDR3 sequence (DNA): TGTGCCAGCAGCCATGGGGCGGGAGGCAGCTACGAGCAGTACTTC.